A selection of T cell receptor beta chains follows, all from one sample in a study of siplizumab effects on memory and regulatory T cells. The assay was immunoSEQ multiplex PCR, and TCRdb's table has in-frame clones only and misses some. The sample holds some 100,000 clones, 75% to 95% seen once. The specimen was CD4+ T cells sorted from blood. These receptors originate from a human donor in good health. The CDR3 runs from the conserved cysteine through the conserved F or W. Fields, in order: V gene, clone size, D gene, J gene, CDR3 protein, CDR3 DNA. A D gene is named only where the DNA matches it firmly. Where a row states a size, it is once, few, many or the class of an expanded clone; other rows omit it.

TRBV18,.,TRBD2,TRBJ2-3,CASSPSTSAGDTQYF,TGTGCCAGCTCACCGTCCACTAGCGCTGGGGATACGCAGTATTTT
TRBV5-1,.,.,TRBJ2-3,CASSIGGVGDTQYF,TGCGCCAGCAGCATAGGGGGGGTCGGAGATACGCAGTATTTT
TRBV6-5,once,.,TRBJ2-1,CASSRYNEQFF,TGTGCCAGCAGTCGGTACAATGAGCAGTTCTTC
TRBV11-2,.,TRBD2,TRBJ2-7,CASSGPAGAYEQYF,TGTGCCAGCAGCGGACCAGCGGGGGCCTACGAGCAGTACTTC
TRBV12-5,few,.,TRBJ1-1,CASVRGPSGAFF,TGTGCTAGTGTACGGGGGCCCTCAGGAGCTTTCTTT
TRBV9,.,TRBD2,TRBJ2-7,CASSISGGYYEQYF,TGTGCCAGCAGCATTAGCGGGGGGTACTACGAGCAGTACTTC
TRBV5-3,.,TRBD2,TRBJ2-5,CARSVLAGGYQETQYF,TGTGCCAGAAGCGTCCTAGCGGGGGGGTACCAAGAGACCCAGTACTTC
TRBV6-5,.,TRBD1,TRBJ2-2,CASSYLQGAGTGELFF,TGTGCCAGCAGTTACCTGCAGGGGGCAGGCACCGGGGAGCTGTTTTTT
TRBV27,.,.,TRBJ1-1,CASSFRGNTEAFF,TGTGCCAGCAGTTTTCGGGGGAACACTGAAGCTTTCTTT
TRBV6-1,.,.,TRBJ2-3,CASLRGRVEDTQYF,TGTGCCAGTTTGCGGGGTCGGGTCGAGGATACGCAGTATTTT
TRBV5-1,.,TRBD1,TRBJ1-3,CASSPGTGGNTIYF,TGCGCCAGCAGCCCCGGGACAGGGGGAAACACCATATATTTT
TRBV18,once,TRBD1,TRBJ2-5,CASSPTGTGGSETQYF,TGTGCCAGCTCACCGACCGGGACAGGGGGCTCAGAGACCCAGTACTTC
TRBV2,.,.,TRBJ2-5,CASSIQETQYF,TGTGCCAGCAGCATCCAAGAGACCCAGTACTTC
TRBV10-3,.,.,TRBJ2-5,CAISAGGTQETQYF,TGTGCCATCAGTGCGGGCGGAACCCAAGAGACCCAGTACTTC
TRBV5-1,.,.,TRBJ1-4,CASSQPPHEKLFF,TGCGCCAGCAGCCAGCCGCCCCATGAAAAACTGTTTTTT
TRBV29-1,.,TRBD1,TRBJ2-1,CSVGAQGFYNEQFF,TGCAGCGTGGGGGCACAGGGGTTCTACAATGAGCAGTTCTTC
TRBV23-1,.,.,TRBJ2-7,CASSQSGQAAPEQYF,TGCGCCAGCAGTCAATCAGGGCAGGCGGCCCCGGAGCAGTACTTC
TRBV21-1,.,.,TRBJ2-1,CASSKPSGSYNEQFF,TGTGCCAGCAGCAAACCGTCAGGGAGCTACAATGAGCAGTTCTTC
TRBV27,.,.,TRBJ1-2,CASSLRGVDRVYGYTF,TGTGCCAGCAGTTTACGGGGGGTGGACAGAGTATATGGCTACACCTTC
TRBV10-3,.,.,TRBJ1-5,CAIRIDSNQPQHF,TGTGCCATCAGGATAGACAGCAATCAGCCCCAGCATTTT
TRBV7-9,.,.,TRBJ1-4,CASSLPPQDRGNEKLFF,TGTGCCAGCAGCTTACCCCCCCAGGACAGAGGAAATGAAAAACTGTTTTTT
TRBV7-9,.,.,TRBJ1-1,CASSLKGGGTEAFF,TGTGCCAGCAGCCTAAAAGGGGGTGGCACTGAAGCTTTCTTT
TRBV9,.,.,TRBJ2-7,CASSPEPQQRVEQYF,TGTGCCAGCAGTCCGGAACCCCAACAACGGGTCGAGCAGTACTTC
TRBV10-3,few,TRBD1,TRBJ1-6,CATTGQGNSPLHF,TGTGCCACCACCGGACAGGGGAATTCACCCCTCCACTTT
TRBV5-1,.,.,TRBJ2-7,CASSLVGEPYEQYF,TGCGCCAGCAGCTTGGTGGGGGAACCGTACGAGCAGTACTTC
TRBV20-1,.,.,TRBJ2-5,CSARHKETQYF,TGCAGTGCTAGGCATAAGGAGACCCAGTACTTC
TRBV6-6,.,.,TRBJ2-5,CASSYSDWGQETQYF,TGTGCCAGCAGTTACTCGGACTGGGGGCAAGAGACCCAGTACTTC
TRBV29-1,.,.,TRBJ2-3,CSVTLGVRDTQYF,TGCAGCGTGACACTAGGGGTTAGAGATACGCAGTATTTT
TRBV15,.,.,TRBJ2-3,CATSTWAGLEDGTDTQYF,TGTGCCACCAGCACTTGGGCGGGACTGGAAGACGGCACAGATACGCAGTATTTT
TRBV7-2,.,.,TRBJ2-5,CASSPPRGETQYF,TGTGCCAGCAGCCCACCCAGGGGAGAGACCCAGTACTTC
TRBV4-1,once,.,TRBJ2-6,CASREGIQLNSGANVLTF,TGCGCCAGCAGAGAGGGGATACAGCTTAACTCTGGGGCCAACGTCCTGACTTTC
TRBV5-1,.,TRBD1,TRBJ1-1,CASSLTTGWDTEAFF,TGCGCCAGCAGCTTAACGACAGGGTGGGACACTGAAGCTTTCTTT
TRBV4-2,.,TRBD1,TRBJ1-1,CASSQDLGQGARTEAFF,TGTGCCAGCAGCCAAGATCTGGGACAGGGGGCAAGGACTGAAGCTTTCTTT
TRBV7-3,few,TRBD1,TRBJ1-6,CASSLTGNSPLHF,TGTGCCAGCAGCCTGACAGGGAATTCACCCCTCCACTTT
TRBV5-1,.,TRBD2,TRBJ2-3,CASIPSLAGVTDTQYF,TGCGCCAGCATCCCCTCACTAGCGGGGGTCACAGATACGCAGTATTTT
TRBV19,.,.,TRBJ2-7,CASSGGDLGRTYEQYF,TGTGCCAGTAGCGGAGGGGATCTTGGACGGACCTACGAGCAGTACTTC